A single sample gave rise to the 20 T cell receptor beta chains below, sequenced in a study of T cell repertoires in cytomegalovirus infection. From the reads, TCRdb called clonotypes with MiXCR, one entry per CDR3 protein. This table has roughly 500,000 distinct CDR3 sequences, approximately 17% appearing once. The sample taken for sequencing was CD8+ T cells from PBMCs. The receptors derive from a human donor in good health (CMV status not recorded). Some clones in this sample may be carry-over from other donors' samples.

This clonotype was seen a handful of times. The chain has TRBV13 and TRBJ2-1, with 8 bases fitting TRBD2. CDR3 length: 15 amino acids. J gave up 2 bases and V 5 bases, and 5 bases lay outside the gene matches. Germline V lookup: CDR1 PRHDT, CDR2 FYEKMQ (reference sequence). CDR3 nucleotides: TGTGCCAGCAGCATCGGGACTAGAGCCTACAATGAGCAGTTCTTC. Translation gives CASSIGTRAYNEQFF.

This clonotype has ten or more counts. The rearrangement joins TRBV6-5 to TRBJ2-2; maybe TRBD1 (5 bases). The V end was cut by 0 bases, the J end by 5 bases, with 10 bases between. This CDR3 has 15 residues. Germline loops: CDR1 MNHEY, CDR2 SVGAGI. CDR3 loop: CASSYSAGYTGELFF. CDR3 nucleotide sequence: TGTGCCAGCAGTTACTCGGCAGGGTATACCGGGGAGCTGTTTTTT.

This clonotype was picked up a small number of times. The chain joins TRBV9 to TRBJ1-6; 7 positions match TRBD1. The CDR3 length is 15 residues. J lost 7 bases, V lost 0 bases, and 4 bases had no gene match. Germline V gives CDR1 SGDLS, CDR2 YYNGEE. The CDR3 loop reads CASSVEWTGNSPLHF. The CDR3 DNA is TGTGCCAGCAGCGTAGAATGGACAGGAAATTCACCCCTCCACTTT. Full variable domain (missing parts from reference TRBV9 and TRBJ1-6): DSGVTQTPKHLITATGQRVTLRCSPRSGDLSVYWYQQSLDQGLQFLIQYYNGEERAKGNILERFSAQQFPDLHSELNLSSLELGDSALYFCASSVEWTGNSPLHFGNGTRLTVT.

This clonotype was found many times. CDR3 loop: CSGWTGGRWDTQYF. CDR3 DNA: TGCAGCGGATGGACAGGGGGCAGGTGGGATACGCAGTATTTT. The chain couples TRBV29-1 to TRBJ2-3, with 11 bases aligning to TRBD1. The CDR3 consists of 14 residues. The V segment lost 7 bases and the J segment 6 bases; nucleotides outside the gene matches: 9. Germline CDR1 SQVTM, CDR2 ANQGSEA.

Details on this clonotype: Given a much more abundant clone one base away, this may be a read error. No conserved phenylalanine or tryptophan ends this CDR3, so it is likely a read error. The chain is built from TRBV4-3 and TRBJ2-1; tentatively, D is TRBD1 (6 bases). Trimming shortened V by 2 bases and J by 0 bases, and 14 bases separated the two germline ends. CDR3 length: 17 residues. The germline gives CDR1 LGHNA, CDR2 YSLEER. The CDR3 reads CASSQIDRNPSYNEQFL. CDR3 coding DNA: TGCGCCAGCAGCCAAATAGACAGGAACCCCTCCTACAATGAGCAGTTCTTA.

V gene TRBV5-6 combines with J gene TRBJ1-5; D call uncertain. Germline V gene lookup returns CDR1 SGHDT and CDR2 YYEEEE. The CDR3 is made up of 14 amino acids. V lost 4 bases, J lost 9 bases, and 17 bases lay in between. CDR3 protein: CASSPRTRLWPQHF. The CDR3 region has the DNA TGTGCCAGCAGCCCCAGGACTCGTCTTTGGCCCCAGCATTTT.

This clonotype was seen ten or more times. This chain uses TRBV28 with TRBJ2-7, with a weak D call TRBD1 (5 bases). Trimming shortened V by 3 bases and J by 2 bases, and 23 bases separated the two germline ends. The CDR3 runs 18 residues. CDR1 is MDHEN, CDR2 SYDVKM, per germline. The CDR3 loop is CASSFSVTTLGPTYEQYF. The DNA of the CDR3 is TGTGCCAGCAGTTTTTCTGTTACCACCCTGGGGCCAACCTACGAGCAGTACTTC.

This clonotype showed up many times. V gene TRBV19 combines with J gene TRBJ1-1; a possible D gene is TRBD1 (5 bases). Germline CDR1 is LNHDA and CDR2 is SQIVND (reference sequence). V lost 5 bases and J 5 bases, leaving 15 bases between the germline ends. The CDR3 runs to 14 residues. CDR3 region: CASSSSHGGTEAFF. The CDR3 region has the DNA TGTGCCAGTAGTTCGTCGCATGGGGGTACTGAAGCTTTCTTT.

This clonotype was counted between two and nine times. The gene calls are TRBV28 and TRBJ1-1; maybe TRBD1 (6 bases). CDR3 length: 15 residues. Trimming stripped 3 bases from V and 1 base from J, with 12 bases between. CDR1 MDHEN and CDR2 SYDVKM come from the germline V gene. The CDR3 sequence: CASSFQVTGNTEAFF. The CDR3 DNA reads TGTGCCAGCAGTTTCCAGGTGACAGGGAACACTGAAGCTTTCTTT.

This clonotype was counted ten times or more. The chain is built from TRBV7-3 and TRBJ2-5; D uncertain. This CDR3 region has 13 residues. The V gene's germline CDR1 is SGHTA and CDR2 FQGTGA. V lost 8 bases, J lost 2 bases, and 12 bases lay in between. CDR3 residues: CASSDGLQETQYF. In DNA form, the CDR3 reads TGTGCCAGCTCGGACGGATTACAAGAGACCCAGTACTTC.

This clonotype has a count of ten or more. The gene calls are TRBV15 and TRBJ1-1, with D unclear. V was trimmed by 0 bases and J by 6 bases, leaving 11 bases between them. The germline V gene has CDR1 LNHNV and CDR2 YYDKDF (reference sequence). This CDR3 is built from 14 residues. The CDR3 DNA is TGTGCCACCAGCAGAGATCGGAGAGGTTCTGAAGCTTTCTTT. It encodes CATSRDRRGSEAFF.

Points on this clonotype: A much more abundant neighbour one base away suggests this may be a read error. This is likely a read error, given that the CDR3 carries no conserved phenylalanine or tryptophan at its end. The rearrangement uses TRBV19 and TRBJ1-1; 11 positions match TRBD1. This CDR3 comprises 17 residues. Trimming removed 6 bases from V and 5 bases from J; junction bases left unmatched: 14. From germline, CDR1 is LNHDA and CDR2 SQIVND (reference sequence). The DNA for the CDR3 is TGTGCCAGTAGCCTCAGGACAGGGGGCATCCAACGGACTGAAGCTTTCTAT. Translation gives CASSLRTGGIQRTEAFY.

This sequence joins TRBV9 and TRBJ2-3; 7 bases fit TRBD2. Germline loops: CDR1 SGDLS, CDR2 YYNGEE. CDR3 length: 16 amino acids. The trim removed 4 bases at V and 0 bases at J, leaving 8 bases unmatched. The CDR3 DNA is TGTGCCAGCAGCCCAGGGCAGCGGGGTAGCACAGATACGCAGTATTTT. Its protein product is CASSPGQRGSTDTQYF.

The V call is TRBV28, the J call TRBJ1-3; weak D call: TRBD1 (6 bases). Germline V gene data show CDR1 as MDHEN and CDR2 as SYDVKM. The CDR3 totals 16 residues. V shed 5 bases and J shed 0 bases, with 14 bases lying between them. The CDR3 nucleotides read TGTGCCAGCAGTCAGGACAGAGCCACCTCTGGAAACACCATATATTTT. Its translation is CASSQDRATSGNTIYF.

Ten or more counts support this clonotype. V is TRBV7-9 and J is TRBJ2-7, with TRBD1 identical over 7 bases. Germline assignment: CDR1 SEHNR and CDR2 FQNEAQ (reference sequence). V was pared by 11 bases and J by 2 bases, with 9 bases of the junction left unmatched. This CDR3 is 13 amino acids long. CDR3 DNA: TGTGCCTCCTCCGGGACAGTAACCTACGAGCAGTACTTC. Protein product: CASSGTVTYEQYF.

Concerning this clonotype: A much larger clone differs by one base, so this may be a read error. The V call is TRBV7-3, the J call TRBJ1-1, with a tentative D call TRBD1 (6 bases). The CDR3 loop spans 15 amino acids. Per germline, CDR1 SGHTA and CDR2 FQGTGA. The CDR3, as DNA: TGTGCCAGCAGCTTAAACGGGGGGGCTGGTACTGAAGCTGTCTTT. Translated: CASSLNGGAGTEAVF.

This clonotype occurred many times. The chain uses TRBV4-1 and TRBJ2-1; the D gene is possibly TRBD1 (5 bases). The CDR3 contains 17 residues. Deletions cut 0 bases from V and 4 bases from J, with 16 bases between. In germline, CDR1 is MGHRA, CDR2 YSYEKL. CDR3 nucleotides: TGCGCCAGCAGCCAAGACTCCCCTCGAAGGGGATACAATGAGCAGTTCTTC. This codes for CASSQDSPRRGYNEQFF.

The gene calls are TRBV20-1 and TRBJ2-2; TRBD2 matches 8 bases. The V gene's germline CDR1 is DFQATT and CDR2 SNEGSKA (reference sequence). V gave up 6 bases and J gave up 7 bases; unmatched junction bases: 10. The length of the CDR3 is 14 residues. CDR3 DNA sequence: TGCAGTGCGCCGGCGGGGGGCCCTGGCGGGGAGCTGTTTTTT. This encodes CSAPAGGPGGELFF.

This rearrangement joins TRBV27 to TRBJ1-1; D remains unclear. This CDR3 region has 14 residues. Trimming shortened V by 0 bases and J by 5 bases, and 10 bases separated the two germline ends. Germline lookup yields CDR1 MNHEY and CDR2 SMNVEV (reference sequence). In DNA, the CDR3 is TGTGCCAGCAGTTTATCGAAGGGCGTAACTGAAGCTTTCTTT. Translation gives CASSLSKGVTEAFF.

The sample holds a few counts of this clonotype. The J gene is TRBJ2-3, the V gene TRBV27; D unclear. Trimming removed 5 bases at V and 0 bases at J, with 6 bases between. The length of the CDR3 is 13 residues. CDR1 MNHEY and CDR2 SMNVEV come from the germline V gene (reference sequence). The CDR3 DNA reads TGTGCCAGCAGTCCGTATAGCACAGATACGCAGTATTTT. This translates into CASSPYSTDTQYF.